This TCR beta chain emerged from a study of OX40 agonist ivuxolimab in advanced cancers. Study background: The dose-escalation cohort was roughly 83% male, with a mean age of approximately 61 years, ranging roughly 20 to 80. A partial response was reached by three patients: one with hepatocellular carcinoma and two with cutaneous melanoma.

Repertoires were generated with immunoSEQ multiplex PCR, while TCRdb's copy carries only in-frame clones and drops some. Of 30,000 or so clones in the sample, about 82% were seen once. Whole-study findings and limits: Certain nonresponders additionally had low normalized T-cell clonal expansion.

This clone has just one count. Its cognate antigen is unknown. The sample here was CD4+ or CD8+ T cells sorted from blood, taken in a trial of the OX40 agonist ivuxolimab. This clonotype originated in an adult with an advanced solid tumor such as melanoma, head and neck, liver or kidney cancer.

CDR3 DNA: TGTGCCAGCAGCTTAGGAATTTATACGGGTTTTTACGAGCAGTACTTC. This gives the protein CASSLGIYTGFYEQYF. The chain recombines TRBV13 with TRBJ2-7; D gene unclear. The CDR3 length is 16 residues. Germline V lookup: CDR1 PRHDT, CDR2 FYEKMQ (reference sequence). The germline V and J ends were trimmed by 0 bases and 4 bases, with 16 bases remaining between them.